This T cell receptor (beta chain) is from a study of vaccination effects on CD4 cells after COVID-19. Looking at the study overall: Participants got two doses of BNT162b2 or mRNA-1273 vaccine.

The CDR3 loop spans 17 amino acids. Germline V gene lookup returns CDR1 LNHDA and CDR2 SQIVND (reference sequence). The V end was cut by 7 bases, the J end by 7 bases, with 26 bases between. This clone has just one count. No antigen is known for it. Produced via immunoSEQ multiplex PCR; TCRdb's table is partial and in-frame only. The sample has over 55,000 clones; roughly 79% are singletons. Ahead of sequencing, the ViraFEST assay grew antigen-specific CD4+ T cells using viral peptide pools. Subsequent to approximately 11 days of culture, CD4+ T cells were isolated. The clonotype was recovered from a human donor who received a COVID-19 vaccine. The sample here was CD4+ T cells from PBMCs cultured with HCoV-229E spike peptides, taken before COVID-19 vaccination. The chain is built from TRBV19 and TRBJ1-5; the D gene is possibly TRBD1 (6 bases). CDR3 nucleotide sequence: TGTGCCAGTACCCCCCGGGCGGTGGCAGGGGAGAACCAGCCCCAGCATTTT. This codes for CASTPRAVAGENQPQHF.